This is a list of T cell receptor beta chains from one sample in a study of T cells in Graves' hyperthyroidism and ophthalmopathy. MiXCR, applied by TCRdb to the multiplex PCR reads, yields one record per CDR3 protein. The profile shows fewer than 350,000 distinct CDR3 sequences, 18% of them singletons. Sequencing used blood. These receptors all stem from a woman aged 45 to 65 with Graves' hyperthyroidism. Both conserved end residues are part of each CDR3. The D gene is left open where the match is weak. For some rows the clone size is stated as once, few or many, or as a class when expanded; others skip it.

d_call	j_call	clone_size	v_call	cdr3_length	cdr3_nt	cdr3_aa
-	TRBJ1-1	-	TRBV7-9	13	TGTGCCAGCAGCTTAGCAACAATGACTGAAGCTTTCTTT	CASSLATMTEAFF
-	TRBJ1-2	-	TRBV19	13	TGTGCCAGTAGGAGACAGGATCAATATGGCTACACCTTC	CASRRQDQYGYTF
TRBD1	TRBJ1-2	-	TRBV3-1	14	TGTGCCAGCAGCCCCCGACAGGGAATCTATGGCTACACCTTC	CASSPRQGIYGYTF
-	TRBJ2-1	-	TRBV20-1	11	TGCAGTGCTTACTCCTACAATGAGCAGTTCTTC	CSAYSYNEQFF
TRBD1	TRBJ2-2	-	TRBV3-1	14	TGTGCCAGCAGTCCCGGGACAGCCTCCGGGGAGCTGTTTTTT	CASSPGTASGELFF
TRBD2	TRBJ2-7	few	TRBV7-9	14	TGTGCCAGCAGCTTACTGAGCGGGAGGGGCGAGCAGTACTTC	CASSLLSGRGEQYF
-	TRBJ1-1	many	TRBV18	16	TGTGCCAGCTCGCCCCGGGGAGGGGACCTAAGTACTGAAGCTTTCTTT	CASSPRGGDLSTEAFF
TRBD2	TRBJ2-1	few	TRBV5-1	15	TGCGCCAGCAGCCTCGGACTAGCGGTATACAATGAGCAGTTCTTC	CASSLGLAVYNEQFF
TRBD1	TRBJ2-7	-	TRBV7-9	15	TGTGCCAGCAGCCGGGGACAGGGGAATACCTACGAGCAGTACTTC	CASSRGQGNTYEQYF
TRBD1	TRBJ2-3	-	TRBV27	15	TGTGCCAGCAGCCCAGGGGGCGCGGGCACAGATACGCAGTATTTT	CASSPGGAGTDTQYF
-	TRBJ1-1	-	TRBV5-4	16	TGTGCCAGCAGCTTGCCTAGCCACCTCATGAACACTGAAGCTTTCTTT	CASSLPSHLMNTEAFF
-	TRBJ2-3	many	TRBV12-3/TRBV12-4	14	TGTGCCAGCAGTTCCACCTCCACCACAGATACGCAGTATTTT	CASSSTSTTDTQYF
-	TRBJ1-1	-	TRBV29-1	10	TGCAGCTTAGGACATACTGAAGCTTTCTTT	CSLGHTEAFF
-	TRBJ2-5	once	TRBV5-1	13	TGCGCCAGCACCGCTGGGTACCAAGAGACCCAGTACTTC	CASTAGYQETQYF
-	TRBJ1-1	many	TRBV7-2	14	TGTGCCAGCACGGCGGGGCAGGGAAACACTGAAGCTTTCTTT	CASTAGQGNTEAFF
-	TRBJ1-6	-	TRBV7-9	13	TGTGCCAGCAGCTCGTCACAGAATTCACCCCTCCACTTT	CASSSSQNSPLHF
TRBD2	TRBJ2-3	few	TRBV7-9	14	TGTGCCAGCAACGCGGGAGGGCCTGTAGATACGCAGTATTTT	CASNAGGPVDTQYF
-	TRBJ2-1	-	TRBV20-1	15	TGCAGTGCTAGGGGGGACCAGAGCTCCTACAATGAGCAGTTCTTC	CSARGDQSSYNEQFF
-	TRBJ2-1	many	TRBV11-1	13	TGTGCCAGCAGATGGACGGGTAACAATGAGCAGTTCTTC	CASRWTGNNEQFF
TRBD1	TRBJ2-3	-	TRBV10-3	15	TGTGCCATCAGTGCAAATGGACAGGGAACAGATACGCAGTATTTT	CAISANGQGTDTQYF
-	TRBJ2-7	many	TRBV28	14	TGTGCCAGCAGTTTCCGCGGCGGAACCTACGAGCAGTACTTC	CASSFRGGTYEQYF
TRBD1	TRBJ2-2	-	TRBV20-1	15	TGCAGTGCTAGTTGGGGACAGCCCCGTGGCGGGGAGCTGTTTTTT	CSASWGQPRGGELFF
-	TRBJ2-3	-	TRBV5-1	15	TGCGCCAGCAGCTCCCCGGACACGAAGCCAGATACGCAGTATTTT	CASSSPDTKPDTQYF
-	TRBJ1-6	-	TRBV9	15	TGTGCCAGCAGCGCGGACATCGCTCGTGGTTCACCCCTCCACTTT	CASSADIARGSPLHF
-	TRBJ2-3	many	TRBV12-3/TRBV12-4	13	TGTGCCAGCAGTTTTGGGGCCACAGATACGCAGTATTTT	CASSFGATDTQYF
-	TRBJ2-1	few	TRBV11-3	15	TGTGCCAGCAGCCCATTCGGGGGACCAGTGGGTGAGCAGTTCTTC	CASSPFGGPVGEQFF
TRBD1	TRBJ1-5	many	TRBV28	15	TGTGCCAGCAGCTGGACAGGAGCGTTGCATCAGCCCCAGCATTTT	CASSWTGALHQPQHF
TRBD1	TRBJ2-2	-	TRBV11-3	16	TGTGCCAGCACCAAATCAGGGGGTTTGGGCACCGGGGAGCTGTTTTTT	CASTKSGGLGTGELFF
-	TRBJ1-1	many	TRBV30	12	TGTGCCTGGAGTGGGGGGGGCACTGAAGCTTTCTTT	CAWSGGGTEAFF
-	TRBJ1-1	-	TRBV7-9	11	TGTGCCAGCAGCTTACAGCCTGAAGCTTTCTTT	CASSLQPEAFF
-	TRBJ1-2	-	TRBV14	12	TGTGCCAGCAGCCAAGATATGGGTGGCTGCACCTTC	CASSQDMGGCTF
-	TRBJ2-7	-	TRBV18	14	TGTGCCAGCTCACGTGACACCGTTGGGGACGAGCAGTACTTC	CASSRDTVGDEQYF
TRBD2	TRBJ2-7	-	TRBV6-1	14	TGTGCCAGCAAGCGGGAAGGGGACCTCTACGAGCAGTACTTC	CASKREGDLYEQYF
TRBD1	TRBJ2-5	-	TRBV9	15	TGTGCCAGCAGCGATGGGACAGGCGCAGGGGAGACCCAGTACTTC	CASSDGTGAGETQYF
-	TRBJ2-1	-	TRBV4-1	13	TGCGCCAGCAGCCCCCCGTACTACAATGAGCAGTTCTTC	CASSPPYYNEQFF
TRBD1	TRBJ1-1	many	TRBV18	15	TGTGCCAGCTCAACCTACAGGGGCGGGAACACTGAAGCTTTCTTT	CASSTYRGGNTEAFF
TRBD2	TRBJ2-3	many	TRBV5-1	20	TGCGCCAGCAGCTTGGATGGGGGGACTAGCGGGAGCAAAGTAACAGATACGCAGTATTTT	CASSLDGGTSGSKVTDTQYF
-	TRBJ2-7	few	TRBV20-1	13	TGCAGTGCTAGAGATGACAGGCGCTACGAGCAGTACTTC	CSARDDRRYEQYF
-	TRBJ1-5	-	TRBV19	13	TGTGCCAGTAGTAAGGGTCGGGTTCAGCCCCAGCATTTT	CASSKGRVQPQHF
-	TRBJ1-3	many	TRBV9	13	TGTGCCAGTCAGGACATGCCTGGAAACACCATATATTTT	CASQDMPGNTIYF
TRBD2	TRBJ2-1	-	TRBV19	14	TGTGCCAGTAGAAAGCGGGGGGAGTACAATGAGCAGTTCTTC	CASRKRGEYNEQFF
-	TRBJ2-5	few	TRBV28	14	TGTGCCAGCAGTGTAAACGGGTACCAAGAGACCCAGTACTTC	CASSVNGYQETQYF
TRBD1	TRBJ1-2	few	TRBV18	17	TGTGCCAGCTCACAAAATCTCAATCGACAGGGGGGCTATGGCTACACCTTC	CASSQNLNRQGGYGYTF
-	TRBJ1-6	-	TRBV9	17	TGTGCCAGCAGGTCTTACAATCGGAGCTCCTATAATTCACCCCTCCACTTT	CASRSYNRSSYNSPLHF
TRBD1	TRBJ2-2	few	TRBV10-3	15	TGTGCCATCAATGACAGGGGGCAGAACACCGGGGAGCTGTTTTTT	CAINDRGQNTGELFF
-	TRBJ1-5	medium-sized	TRBV12-3/TRBV12-4	15	TGTGCCAGCAGTTTGTGGGAGGGAGGCAATCAGCCCCAGCATTTT	CASSLWEGGNQPQHF
-	TRBJ1-4	few	TRBV30	15	TGTGCCTGGAGGGACTTAACCGCGGGGGGTGAAAAACTGTTTTTT	CAWRDLTAGGEKLFF
TRBD2	TRBJ2-3	-	TRBV7-8	17	TGTGCCAGCAGCACGGGACTAGCGGGAACTAGCACAGATACGCAGTATTTT	CASSTGLAGTSTDTQYF
TRBD1	TRBJ2-2	-	TRBV12-3/TRBV12-4	20	TGTGCCAGCAGTTTAGTTGCCGGGACAGGGGGCCACCGGTCCACCGGGGAGCTGTTTTTT	CASSLVAGTGGHRSTGELFF
TRBD1	TRBJ1-1	many	TRBV5-5	13	TGTGCCAGCAGCAGGACAGGGCTCACTGAAGCTTTCTTT	CASSRTGLTEAFF
-	TRBJ2-2	-	TRBV3-1	15	TGTGCCAGCAGCCAAGACCTTGACTTAACCGGGGAGCTGTTTTTT	CASSQDLDLTGELFF
TRBD2	TRBJ2-5	-	TRBV20-1	16	TGCAGTGCTAGAGATTTGGGAACTAGCGCTCGAGAGACCCAGTACTTC	CSARDLGTSARETQYF
-	TRBJ2-2	-	TRBV4-2	18	TGTGCCAGCAGCCAATGGTCACTGGGACGGTGGGACGCCGGGGAGCTGTTTTTT	CASSQWSLGRWDAGELFF
TRBD2	TRBJ2-1	many	TRBV15	17	TGTGCCACCAGCAGAGATAAGGGACTAGCGGGTTACAATGAGCAGTTCTTC	CATSRDKGLAGYNEQFF
TRBD1	TRBJ2-1	-	TRBV6-1	15	TGTGCCAGCAGGGTTACGGGACAGGCGTACAATGAGCAGTTCTTC	CASRVTGQAYNEQFF
-	TRBJ2-2	many	TRBV30	14	TGTGCCTGGAGTTCTTCGGCTAGTCCCGGGGAGCTGTTTTTT	CAWSSSASPGELFF
TRBD2	TRBJ2-3	-	TRBV9	17	TGTGCCAGCAGCGTAGGGACTAGCGGGATTGGGACAGATACGCAGTATTTT	CASSVGTSGIGTDTQYF
-	TRBJ2-2	few	TRBV29-1	12	TGCAGCGTTGATGTGGATTTCGGGGAGCTGTTTTTT	CSVDVDFGELFF
-	TRBJ1-1	few	TRBV12-3/TRBV12-4	14	TGTGCCAGCAGTTTCAGCAATGGCGACACTGAAGCTTTCTTT	CASSFSNGDTEAFF